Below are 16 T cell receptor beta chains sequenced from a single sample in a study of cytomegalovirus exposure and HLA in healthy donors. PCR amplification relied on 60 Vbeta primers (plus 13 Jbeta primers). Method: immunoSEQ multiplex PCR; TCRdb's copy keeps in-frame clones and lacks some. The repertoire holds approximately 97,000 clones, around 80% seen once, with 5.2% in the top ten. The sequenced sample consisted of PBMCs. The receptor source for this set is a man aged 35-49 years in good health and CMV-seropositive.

The CDR3 DNA sequence: TGTGCCAGCTCACCACGGGAGGAGATGAACACTGAAGCTTTCTTT. Translated, it gives CASSPREEMNTEAFF. The rearrangement uses TRBV18 and TRBJ1-1; no definite D call. V lost 1 base to trimming and J lost 0 bases, with 9 bases between them. From germline, CDR1 is KGHSH and CDR2 LQKENI. The CDR3 runs to 15 residues.

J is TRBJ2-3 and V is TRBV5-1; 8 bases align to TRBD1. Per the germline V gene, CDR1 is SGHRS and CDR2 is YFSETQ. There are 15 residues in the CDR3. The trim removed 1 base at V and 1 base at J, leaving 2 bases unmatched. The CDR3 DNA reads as TGCGCCAGCAGCTTGCCGACAGGGGGCACAGATACGCAGTATTTT. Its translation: CASSLPTGGTDTQYF.

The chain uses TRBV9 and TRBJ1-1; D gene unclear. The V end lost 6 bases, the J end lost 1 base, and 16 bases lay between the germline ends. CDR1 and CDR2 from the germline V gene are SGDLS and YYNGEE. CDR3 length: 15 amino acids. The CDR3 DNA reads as TGTGCCAGCACCTTCTCCCCCCACAAGAACACTGAAGCTTTCTTT. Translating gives CASTFSPHKNTEAFF.

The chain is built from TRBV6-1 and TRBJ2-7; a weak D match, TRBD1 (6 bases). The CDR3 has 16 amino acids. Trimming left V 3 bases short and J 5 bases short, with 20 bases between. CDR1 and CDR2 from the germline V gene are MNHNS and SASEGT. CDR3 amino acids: CASSDRDRRLLDEQYF. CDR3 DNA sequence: TGTGCCAGCAGTGACCGTGACAGGAGATTGCTGGACGAGCAGTACTTC.

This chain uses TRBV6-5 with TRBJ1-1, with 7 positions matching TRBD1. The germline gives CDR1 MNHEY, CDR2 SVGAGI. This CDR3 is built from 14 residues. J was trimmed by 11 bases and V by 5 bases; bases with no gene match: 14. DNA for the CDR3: TGTGCCAGCAGTACCCTCGGACAGGCAAGGGGCGCTTTCTTT. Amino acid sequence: CASSTLGQARGAFF.

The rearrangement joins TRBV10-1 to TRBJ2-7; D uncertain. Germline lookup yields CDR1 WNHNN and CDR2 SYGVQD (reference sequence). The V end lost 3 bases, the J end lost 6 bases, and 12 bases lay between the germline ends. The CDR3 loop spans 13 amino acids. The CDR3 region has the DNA TGCGCCAGCAGTGAAAAAAGCCGTGGCGAGCAGTACTTC. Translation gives CASSEKSRGEQYF.

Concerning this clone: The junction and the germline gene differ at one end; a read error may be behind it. The chain's CDR3 is CASSGKGIPSGANGLTF. Here the CDR3 DNA reads TGTGCCAGCAGTGGGAAGGGCATCCCCTCTGGGGCCAACGGCCTGACTTTC. The chain links TRBV2 to TRBJ2-6; the D gene is possibly TRBD1 (5 bases). The CDR3 extends over 17 amino acids. Germline CDR1 reads SNHLY; CDR2 reads FYNNEI.

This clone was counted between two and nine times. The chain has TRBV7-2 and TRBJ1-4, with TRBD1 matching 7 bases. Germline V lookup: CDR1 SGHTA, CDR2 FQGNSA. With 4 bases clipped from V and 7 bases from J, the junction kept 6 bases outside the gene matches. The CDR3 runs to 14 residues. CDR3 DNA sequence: TGTGCCAGCAGCTCAACGACAGGGTTTGAAAAACTGTTTTTT. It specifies CASSSTTGFEKLFF.

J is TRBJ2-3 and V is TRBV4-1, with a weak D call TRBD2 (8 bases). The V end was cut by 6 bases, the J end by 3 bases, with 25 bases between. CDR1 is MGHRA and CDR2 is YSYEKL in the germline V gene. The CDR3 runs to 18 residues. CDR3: CASSLRGTAGVGTDTQYF. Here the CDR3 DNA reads TGCGCCAGCAGTCTGAGGGGGACAGCGGGGGTGGGTACAGATACGCAGTATTTT.

In DNA form, the CDR3 reads TGTGCCGGCGAAGGGGGCGCCCTATCTTCTGGGGCCAACGTCCTGACTTTC. This encodes CAGEGGALSSGANVLTF. The chain carries TRBV5-8 and TRBJ2-6; 7 nucleotides align to TRBD1. CDR1 SGHTS and CDR2 YDEGEE come from the germline V gene. The CDR3 has 17 amino acids. Germline trimming cut 10 bases from V and 1 base from J; bases unmatched to any gene: 14.

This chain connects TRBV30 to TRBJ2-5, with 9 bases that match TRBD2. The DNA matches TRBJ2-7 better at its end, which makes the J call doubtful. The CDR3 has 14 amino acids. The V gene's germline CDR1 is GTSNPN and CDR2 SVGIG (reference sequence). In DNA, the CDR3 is TGTGCCTGGAGAAATAGCGGGGGAACCTACGAGCAGTACTTC. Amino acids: CAWRNSGGTYEQYF.

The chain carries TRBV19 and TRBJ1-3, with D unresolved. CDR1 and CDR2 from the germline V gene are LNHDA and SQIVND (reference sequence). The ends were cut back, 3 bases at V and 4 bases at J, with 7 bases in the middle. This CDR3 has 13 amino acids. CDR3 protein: CASSIAGGNTIYF. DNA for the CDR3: TGTGCCAGTAGTATTGCGGGCGGAAACACCATATATTTT.

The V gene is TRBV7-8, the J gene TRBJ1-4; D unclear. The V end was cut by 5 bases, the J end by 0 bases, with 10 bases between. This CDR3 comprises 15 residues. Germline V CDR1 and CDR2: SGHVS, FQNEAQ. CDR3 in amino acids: CASSPRPSTNEKLFF. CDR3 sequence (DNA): TGTGCCAGCAGCCCCCGTCCTTCAACTAATGAAAAACTGTTTTTT.

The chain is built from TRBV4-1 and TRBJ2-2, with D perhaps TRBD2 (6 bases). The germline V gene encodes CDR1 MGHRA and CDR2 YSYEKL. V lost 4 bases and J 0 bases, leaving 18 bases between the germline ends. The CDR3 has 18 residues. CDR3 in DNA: TGCGCCAGCAGCCCCCGGGGCGGGATAGGGACGAACACCGGGGAGCTGTTTTTT. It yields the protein CASSPRGGIGTNTGELFF.

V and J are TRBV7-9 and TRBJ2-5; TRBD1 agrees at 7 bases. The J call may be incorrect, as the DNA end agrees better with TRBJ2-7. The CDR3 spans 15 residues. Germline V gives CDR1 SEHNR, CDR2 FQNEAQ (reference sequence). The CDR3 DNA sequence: TGTGCCAGCAGCTCCACAGGGGCCCCTTTTTACGAGCAGTACTTC. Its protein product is CASSSTGAPFYEQYF.

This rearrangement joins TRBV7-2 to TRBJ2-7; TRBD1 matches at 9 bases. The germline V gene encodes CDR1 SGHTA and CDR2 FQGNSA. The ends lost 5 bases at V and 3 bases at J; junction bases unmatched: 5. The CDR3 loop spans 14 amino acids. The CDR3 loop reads CASSTGDRVYEQYF. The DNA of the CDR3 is TGTGCCAGCAGCACCGGGGACAGGGTCTACGAGCAGTACTTC.